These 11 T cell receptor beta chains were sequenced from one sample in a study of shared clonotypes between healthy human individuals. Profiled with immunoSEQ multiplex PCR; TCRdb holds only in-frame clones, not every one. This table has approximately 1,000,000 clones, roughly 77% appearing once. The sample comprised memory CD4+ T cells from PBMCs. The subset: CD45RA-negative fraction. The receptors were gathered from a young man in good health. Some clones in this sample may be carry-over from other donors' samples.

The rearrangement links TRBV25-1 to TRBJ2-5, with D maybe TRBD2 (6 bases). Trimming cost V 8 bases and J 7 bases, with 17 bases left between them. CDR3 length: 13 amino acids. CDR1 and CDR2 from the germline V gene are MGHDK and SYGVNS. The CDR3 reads CASSGDWSGTQYF. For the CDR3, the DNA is TGTGCCAGCTCGGGGGACTGGTCAGGGACCCAGTACTTC. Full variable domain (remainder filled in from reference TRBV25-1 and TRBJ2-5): EADIYQTPRYLVIGTGKKITLECSQTMGHDKMYWYQQDPGMELHLIHYSYGVNSTEKGDLSSESTVSRIRTEHFPLTLESARPSHTSQYLCASSGDWSGTQYFGPGTRLLVL.

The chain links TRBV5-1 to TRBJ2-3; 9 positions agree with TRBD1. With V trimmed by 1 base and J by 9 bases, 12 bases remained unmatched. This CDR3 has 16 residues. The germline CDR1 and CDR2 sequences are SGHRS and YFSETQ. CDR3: CASSLSGQGLLTTQYF. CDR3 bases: TGCGCCAGCAGCTTGTCGGGACAGGGCTTATTGACAACGCAGTATTTT.

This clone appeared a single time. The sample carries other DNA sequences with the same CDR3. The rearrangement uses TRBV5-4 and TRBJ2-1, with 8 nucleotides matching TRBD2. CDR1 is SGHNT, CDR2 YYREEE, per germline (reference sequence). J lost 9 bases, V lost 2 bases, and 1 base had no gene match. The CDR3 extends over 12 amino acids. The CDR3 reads CASSFLAGEQFF. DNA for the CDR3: TGTGCCAGCAGCTTTCTAGCGGGTGAGCAGTTCTTC.

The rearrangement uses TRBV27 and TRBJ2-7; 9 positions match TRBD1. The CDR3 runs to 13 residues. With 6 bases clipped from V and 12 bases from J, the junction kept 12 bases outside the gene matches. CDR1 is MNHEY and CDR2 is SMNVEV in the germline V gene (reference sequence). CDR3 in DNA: TGTGCCAGCAGCCTCAGCGGGACAGGGATTTGGTACTTC. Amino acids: CASSLSGTGIWYF.

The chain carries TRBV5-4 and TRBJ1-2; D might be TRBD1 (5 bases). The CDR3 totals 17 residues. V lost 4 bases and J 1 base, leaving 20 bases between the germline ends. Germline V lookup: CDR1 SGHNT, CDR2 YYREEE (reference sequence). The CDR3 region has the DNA TGTGCCAGCAGCGCGGGACTCCTAACTCGGGATAACTATGGCTACACCTTC. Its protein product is CASSAGLLTRDNYGYTF.

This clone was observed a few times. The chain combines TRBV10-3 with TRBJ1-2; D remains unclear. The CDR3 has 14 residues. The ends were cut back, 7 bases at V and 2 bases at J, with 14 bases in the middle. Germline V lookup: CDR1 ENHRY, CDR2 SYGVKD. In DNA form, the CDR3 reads TGTGCCATCACCCCGGGAGGGTCGAACTATGGCTACACCTTC. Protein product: CAITPGGSNYGYTF.

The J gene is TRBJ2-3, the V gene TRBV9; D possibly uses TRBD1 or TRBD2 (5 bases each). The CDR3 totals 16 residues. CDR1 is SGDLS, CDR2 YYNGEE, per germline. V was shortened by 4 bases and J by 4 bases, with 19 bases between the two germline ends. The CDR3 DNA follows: TGTGCCAGCAGCCGAGGGGCCCCGGGGTCATCAGATACGCAGTATTTT. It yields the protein CASSRGAPGSSDTQYF.

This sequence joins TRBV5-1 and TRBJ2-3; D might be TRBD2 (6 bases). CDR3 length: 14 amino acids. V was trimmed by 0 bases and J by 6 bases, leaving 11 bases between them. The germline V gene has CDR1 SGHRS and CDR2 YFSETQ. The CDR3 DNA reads TGCGCCAGCAGCTTGGCAGGGAGGTTGGATACGCAGTATTTT. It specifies CASSLAGRLDTQYF.

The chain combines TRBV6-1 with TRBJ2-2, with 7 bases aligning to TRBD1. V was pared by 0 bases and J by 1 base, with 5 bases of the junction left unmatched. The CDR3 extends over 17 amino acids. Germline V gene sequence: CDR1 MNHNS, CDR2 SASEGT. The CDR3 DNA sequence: TGTGCCAGCAGTGAAGCGGCCGGGACAGAGAACACCGGGGAGCTGTTTTTT. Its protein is CASSEAAGTENTGELFF.

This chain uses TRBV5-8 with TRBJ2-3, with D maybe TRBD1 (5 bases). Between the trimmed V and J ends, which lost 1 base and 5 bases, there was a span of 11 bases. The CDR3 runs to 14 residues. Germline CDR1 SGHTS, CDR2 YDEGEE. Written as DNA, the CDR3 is TGTGCCAGCAGCTTGTCAGGGCCCCTAGATACGCAGTATTTT. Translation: CASSLSGPLDTQYF.

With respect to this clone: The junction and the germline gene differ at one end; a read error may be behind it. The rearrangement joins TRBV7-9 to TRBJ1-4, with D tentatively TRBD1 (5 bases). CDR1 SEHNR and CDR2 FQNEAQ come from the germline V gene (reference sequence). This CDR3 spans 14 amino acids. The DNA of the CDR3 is TGTGCCAGCAGCTCCAGGGTTTCTAATGAAAGACTGTTTTTT. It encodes CASSSRVSNERLFF.